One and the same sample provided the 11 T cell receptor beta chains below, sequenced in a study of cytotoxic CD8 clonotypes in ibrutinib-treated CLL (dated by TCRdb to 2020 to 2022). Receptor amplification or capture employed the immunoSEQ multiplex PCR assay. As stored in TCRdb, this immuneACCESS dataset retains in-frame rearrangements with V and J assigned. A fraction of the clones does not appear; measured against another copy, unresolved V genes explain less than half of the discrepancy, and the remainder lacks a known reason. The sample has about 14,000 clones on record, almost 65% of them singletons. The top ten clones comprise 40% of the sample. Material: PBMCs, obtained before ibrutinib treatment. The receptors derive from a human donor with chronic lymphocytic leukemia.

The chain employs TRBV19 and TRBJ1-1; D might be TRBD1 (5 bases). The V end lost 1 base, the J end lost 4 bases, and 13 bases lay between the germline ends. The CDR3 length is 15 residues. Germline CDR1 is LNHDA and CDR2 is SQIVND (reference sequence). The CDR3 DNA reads TGTGCCAGTAGTATAGGGTGGGGGAAAAGCACTGAAGCTTTCTTT. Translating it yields CASSIGWGKSTEAFF.

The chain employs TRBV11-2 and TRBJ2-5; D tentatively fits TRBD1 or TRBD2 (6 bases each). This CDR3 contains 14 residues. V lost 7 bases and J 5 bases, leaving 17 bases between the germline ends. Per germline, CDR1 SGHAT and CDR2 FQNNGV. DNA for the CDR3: TGTGCCAGCACCGTCTCTAGGGGGGTGGAGACCCAGTACTTC. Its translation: CASTVSRGVETQYF.

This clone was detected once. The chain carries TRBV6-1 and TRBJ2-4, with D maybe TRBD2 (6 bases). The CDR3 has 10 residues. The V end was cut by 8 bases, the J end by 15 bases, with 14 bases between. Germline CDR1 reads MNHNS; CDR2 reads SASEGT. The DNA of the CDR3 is TGTGCCAGCGGGGACTCTGATCCGTACTTC. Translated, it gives CASGDSDPYF.

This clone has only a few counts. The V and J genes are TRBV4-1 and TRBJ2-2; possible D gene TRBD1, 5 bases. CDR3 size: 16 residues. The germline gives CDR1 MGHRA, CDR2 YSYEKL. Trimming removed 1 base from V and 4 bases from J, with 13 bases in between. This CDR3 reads CASSQGGRVSTGELFF. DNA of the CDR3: TGCGCCAGCAGCCAAGGGGGCAGGGTTTCCACCGGGGAGCTGTTTTTT.

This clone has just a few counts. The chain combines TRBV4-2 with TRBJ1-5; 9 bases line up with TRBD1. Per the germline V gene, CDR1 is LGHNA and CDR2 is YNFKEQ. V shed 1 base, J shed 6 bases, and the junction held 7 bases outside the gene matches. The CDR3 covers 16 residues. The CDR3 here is CASSQALGQGSQPQHF. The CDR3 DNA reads TGTGCCAGCAGCCAAGCTCTTGGACAGGGGAGTCAGCCCCAGCATTTT.

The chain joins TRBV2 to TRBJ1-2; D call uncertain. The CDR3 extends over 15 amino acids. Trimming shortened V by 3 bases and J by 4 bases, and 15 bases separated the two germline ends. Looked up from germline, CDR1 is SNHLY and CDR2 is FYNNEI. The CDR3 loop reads CASSDRPGPPYGYTF. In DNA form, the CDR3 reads TGTGCCAGCAGTGACCGCCCCGGACCGCCCTATGGCTACACCTTC.

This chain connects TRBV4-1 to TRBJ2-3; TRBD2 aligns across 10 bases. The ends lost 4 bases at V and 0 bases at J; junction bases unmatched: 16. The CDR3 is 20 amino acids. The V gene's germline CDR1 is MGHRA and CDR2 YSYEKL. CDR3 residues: CASSRSTGQRGGFSTDTQYF. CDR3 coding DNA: TGCGCCAGCAGCCGATCTACAGGCCAGCGGGGGGGCTTTAGCACAGATACGCAGTATTTT.

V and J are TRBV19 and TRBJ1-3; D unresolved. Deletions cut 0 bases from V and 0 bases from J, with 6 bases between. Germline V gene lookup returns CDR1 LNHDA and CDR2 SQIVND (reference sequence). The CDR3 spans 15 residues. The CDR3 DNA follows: TGTGCCAGTAGTATAGATCGGGTCTCTGGAAACACCATATATTTT. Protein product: CASSIDRVSGNTIYF.

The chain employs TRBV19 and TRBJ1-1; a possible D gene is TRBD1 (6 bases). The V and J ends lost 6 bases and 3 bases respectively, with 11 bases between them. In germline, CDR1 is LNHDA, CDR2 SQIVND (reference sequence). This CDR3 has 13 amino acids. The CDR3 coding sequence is TGTGCCAGTAGCACCTACAGGGACACTGAAGCTTTCTTT. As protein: CASSTYRDTEAFF.

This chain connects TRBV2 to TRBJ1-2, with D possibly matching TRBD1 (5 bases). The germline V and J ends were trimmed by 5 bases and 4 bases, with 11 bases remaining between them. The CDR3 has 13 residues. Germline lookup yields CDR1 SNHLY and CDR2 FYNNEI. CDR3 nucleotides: TGTGCCAGCAGTCGTCAGGGAAGCTATGGCTACACCTTC. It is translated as CASSRQGSYGYTF. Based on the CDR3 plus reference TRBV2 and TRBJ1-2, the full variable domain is EPEVTQTPSHQVTQMGQEVILRCVPISNHLYFYWYRQILGQKVEFLVSFYNNEISEKSEIFDDQFSVERPDGSNFTLKIRSTKLEDSAMYFCASSRQGSYGYTFGSGTRLTVV.

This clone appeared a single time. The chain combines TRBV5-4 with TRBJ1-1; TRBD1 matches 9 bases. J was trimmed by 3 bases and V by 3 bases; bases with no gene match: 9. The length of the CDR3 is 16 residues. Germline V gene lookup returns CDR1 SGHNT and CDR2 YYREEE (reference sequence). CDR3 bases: TGTGCCAGCAGCTGGGACAGGGAACGGCTACACACTGAAGCTTTCTTT. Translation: CASSWDRERLHTEAFF.